Listed below are T cell receptor beta chains from one sample, sequenced in a study of blood T cell repertoires in COVID-19. Sequencing used immunoSEQ multiplex PCR; TCRdb keeps in-frame clones, though not all of them. The sample lists 200,000 to 250,000 clones, more than 80% occurring once. Sequencing used PBMCs or T cells enriched from blood (not recorded which). The receptors shown here come from a man between 60 and 70 years old who had recovered from COVID-19. The CDR3 runs from the conserved cysteine through the conserved F or W. A D gene is named only where the DNA matches it firmly. A row's size may be missing; if present it is once, few, many or a size class.

D gene,clone size,CDR3 length,V gene,J gene,CDR3 DNA,CDR3 protein
-,-,13,TRBV24-1,TRBJ2-7,TGTGCCACCAGTGACCGTCGCGGTTACGAGCAGTACTTC,CATSDRRGYEQYF
-,few,13,TRBV12-5,TRBJ1-1,TGTGCTAGCGGACAAGGGGGTCGGTCTGAAGCTTTCTTT,CASGQGGRSEAFF
-,once,15,TRBV19,TRBJ2-7,TGTGCCAGTAGTATTTCACAGGGACGAACCTACGAGCAGTACTTC,CASSISQGRTYEQYF
-,-,14,TRBV2,TRBJ1-2,TGTGCCAGCAGTACCCGACGGGAAAACTATGGCTACACCTTC,CASSTRRENYGYTF
-,-,13,TRBV11-3,TRBJ1-1,TGTGCCAGTACTAAGGGGTCAAACACTGAAGCTTTCTTT,CASTKGSNTEAFF
TRBD1,-,11,TRBV20-1,TRBJ1-1,TGCAGTGCTGACAGGGGTACTGAAGCTTTCTTT,CSADRGTEAFF
TRBD1,few,15,TRBV6-6,TRBJ1-1,TGTGCCAGCAGTCCTCCGACAGGGGGCTACACTGAAGCTTTCTTT,CASSPPTGGYTEAFF
-,-,15,TRBV2,TRBJ1-2,TGTGCCAGCAGTACTACTATCACGGGGGACTATGGCTACACCTTC,CASSTTITGDYGYTF
TRBD1,-,15,TRBV6-6,TRBJ2-7,TGTGCCAGCAGTTACCCGGGACAGGGTATCTACGAGCAGTACTTC,CASSYPGQGIYEQYF
TRBD2,many,16,TRBV28,TRBJ2-7,TGTGCCAGCAGCCCACTACCGGGACTAGTCCCCTACGAGCAGTACTTC,CASSPLPGLVPYEQYF
-,-,14,TRBV2,TRBJ2-7,TGTGCCAGCAGTTACCGGGACATAGCATACGAGCAGTACTTC,CASSYRDIAYEQYF
TRBD1,once,15,TRBV7-9,TRBJ2-7,TGTGCCAGCAGCCCGGGACAGCGAGGCCCCTACGAGCAGTACTTC,CASSPGQRGPYEQYF
TRBD2,-,14,TRBV28,TRBJ2-2,TGTGCCAGCAGTCAGACTAGCGGAACCGGGGAGCTGTTTTTT,CASSQTSGTGELFF
TRBD1,-,14,TRBV19,TRBJ1-2,TGTGCCAGTAGTGTGGGACAGGGGGCGATGGGCTACACCTTC,CASSVGQGAMGYTF
-,once,13,TRBV7-8,TRBJ1-4,TGTGCCAGCAGCCCTAAGCCCCGTCAAAAACTGTTTTTT,CASSPKPRQKLFF
-,-,14,TRBV7-2,TRBJ1-1,TGTGCCAGCAGCTTAGCAGGGCGCGGGACTGAAGCTTTCTTT,CASSLAGRGTEAFF
TRBD1,-,15,TRBV9,TRBJ1-5,TGTGCCAGCAGCGTCGGCGACAGGGGCGGTCAGCCCCAGCATTTT,CASSVGDRGGQPQHF
-,once,13,TRBV29-1,TRBJ1-1,TGCAGCGTTGAGCGGGGGTCGAACACTGAAGCTTTCTTT,CSVERGSNTEAFF
-,-,13,TRBV19,TRBJ2-7,TGTGCCAGTAGTTTCGGACAGTCTGAAGAGCAGTACTTC,CASSFGQSEEQYF
-,-,16,TRBV11-2,TRBJ1-4,TGTGCCAGCAGCTCCGGGGGGGGTGCAACTAATGAAAAACTGTTTTTT,CASSSGGGATNEKLFF
-,few,15,TRBV4-1,TRBJ2-3,TGCGCCAGCAGCCAAGTCGAGTTTAGCACAGATACGCAGTATTTT,CASSQVEFSTDTQYF
TRBD1,-,15,TRBV11-3,TRBJ1-2,TGTGCCAGCAGCTTAGGGACAGGAGGCGGCTATGGCTACACCTTC,CASSLGTGGGYGYTF
-,-,14,TRBV10-3,TRBJ2-2,TGTGCCATCAGTGGTGACAGGAACACCGGGGAGCTGTTTTTT,CAISGDRNTGELFF
TRBD1,-,18,TRBV7-2,TRBJ1-2,TGTGCCAGCAGCGTTAGAGGACAGGGGGGAATGTCTAACTATGGCTACACCTTC,CASSVRGQGGMSNYGYTF
TRBD1,-,14,TRBV9,TRBJ1-4,TGTGCCAGCAGCGCCACAGGGGATAATGAAAAACTGTTTTTT,CASSATGDNEKLFF
-,-,15,TRBV3-1/TRBV3-2,TRBJ2-7,TGTGCCAGCAGCCGTGGACTGGGTAGCTCCTACGAGCAGTACTTC,CASSRGLGSSYEQYF
-,-,14,TRBV25-1,TRBJ1-2,TGTGCCAGCATGGGGGCCGGTCGTAACTATGGCTACACCTTC,CASMGAGRNYGYTF
TRBD1,-,17,TRBV7-9,TRBJ2-1,TGTGCCAGCAGCTTCAGACAGGGGCCATGGTTGGGGAATGAGCAGTTCTTC,CASSFRQGPWLGNEQFF
TRBD2,-,15,TRBV24-1,TRBJ2-1,TGTGCCACCAGTGACCCCTCGGGGGGGAGGAATGAGCAGTTCTTC,CATSDPSGGRNEQFF
TRBD1,-,14,TRBV19,TRBJ1-4,TGTGCCAGCCACAGGGGTGCGGGTAATGAAAAACTGTTTTTT,CASHRGAGNEKLFF
-,once,14,TRBV7-8,TRBJ2-1,TGTGCCAGCAGCTTACTAGCAGGAAACAATGAGCAGTTCTTC,CASSLLAGNNEQFF
-,-,13,TRBV11-2,TRBJ2-2,TGTGCCAGCAGCTTAGGGCGGAGCGGGGAGCTGTTTTTT,CASSLGRSGELFF
TRBD2,-,15,TRBV6-1,TRBJ2-5,TGTGCCAGCAGTGACGCTAGCGGGGCATGGGAGACCCAGTACTTC,CASSDASGAWETQYF
-,-,13,TRBV19,TRBJ1-6,TGTGCCAGTAGTATGGTGGAGAATTCACCCCTCCACTTT,CASSMVENSPLHF
TRBD2,-,14,TRBV30,TRBJ2-3,TGTGCCTGGAGTGTCGGGGGGGCTGGAGATACGCAGTATTTT,CAWSVGGAGDTQYF
-,-,13,TRBV27,TRBJ2-1,TGTGCCAGCAGTTTATTCAGGGATAATGAGCAGTTCTTC,CASSLFRDNEQFF
-,-,18,TRBV24-1,TRBJ2-5,TGTGCCACCAGTGACCCACGCTACGCGCAGGGGCGGAAAGAGACCCAGTACTTC,CATSDPRYAQGRKETQYF
-,-,16,TRBV5-1,TRBJ1-4,TGCGCCAGCAGCTTACCGACAAGGTCAACTAATGAAAAACTGTTTTTT,CASSLPTRSTNEKLFF
-,-,13,TRBV6-5,TRBJ2-3,TGTGCCAGCAGTCACCCGACAGCTGATACGCAGTATTTT,CASSHPTADTQYF
-,-,13,TRBV24-1,TRBJ2-1,TGTGCCACCAGTGAGACAGACTACAATGAGCAGTTCTTC,CATSETDYNEQFF
-,-,16,TRBV5-4,TRBJ2-2,TGTGCCAGCAGCCCTGGTGACCGGAGGCGCACCGGGGAGCTGTTTTTT,CASSPGDRRRTGELFF
TRBD1,-,14,TRBV25-1,TRBJ2-7,TGTGCCAGCAGTGCACAGGGGACCCCCTACGAGCAGTACTTC,CASSAQGTPYEQYF
-,-,15,TRBV12-2,TRBJ2-2,TGTGCAAGTCGCGCCGGGACTAAAGACACCGGGGAGCTGTTTTTT,CASRAGTKDTGELFF
-,-,14,TRBV18,TRBJ2-7,TGTGCCAGCTCAGATTCGGACAGCGTTGACGAGCAGTACTTC,CASSDSDSVDEQYF
-,-,13,TRBV29-1,TRBJ1-1,TGCAGCGCCACGCCGCGGGGGAACACTGAAGCTTTCTTT,CSATPRGNTEAFF
-,-,13,TRBV24-1,TRBJ1-2,TGTGCCACCAGTGCCACCTCACAGGGCGGATACACCTTC,CATSATSQGGYTF
-,once,13,TRBV18,TRBJ2-7,TGTGCCAGCTCACCTCCCCCCGGGAACGAGCAGTACTTC,CASSPPPGNEQYF
-,-,19,TRBV19,TRBJ1-6,TGTGCCAGTAGTGGCCTACAGGGTAGGGGGTTCTCCTATAATTCACCCCTCCACTTT,CASSGLQGRGFSYNSPLHF
TRBD1,-,15,TRBV3-1/TRBV3-2,TRBJ1-1,TGTGCCAGCAGCCAAGGACAGGGTCGGACCACTGAAGCTTTCTTT,CASSQGQGRTTEAFF
-,-,17,TRBV24-1,TRBJ2-2,TGTGCCACCAGTGAGCTAGACAGGCCTTCGGGCACCGGGGAGCTGTTTTTT,CATSELDRPSGTGELFF
-,-,13,TRBV3-1/TRBV3-2,TRBJ1-2,TGTGCCAGCAGCCCCCGGGAGGGCGAGGGCTACACCTTC,CASSPREGEGYTF
-,few,16,TRBV7-8,TRBJ2-3,TGTGCCAGCAGCTTATTGTCAGGGATCTCCACAGATACGCAGTATTTT,CASSLLSGISTDTQYF
TRBD1,-,14,TRBV19,TRBJ2-7,TGTGCCAGTAGCCCCCCGGGACAGGGGCGCGAGCAGTACTTC,CASSPPGQGREQYF
-,few,13,TRBV19,TRBJ1-1,TGTGCCAGTAAGCAGGCGATGAACACTGAAGCTTTCTTT,CASKQAMNTEAFF
-,once,13,TRBV6-6,TRBJ2-7,TGTGCCAGCAGTCAGGAGAATAGGTACGAGCAGTACTTC,CASSQENRYEQYF